These 10 T cell receptor beta chains share one sample of origin, sequenced in a study of blood T cell repertoires in COVID-19. Only in-frame clones appear in the TCRdb table, and some are missing; sequencing was by immunoSEQ multiplex PCR. Of 250,000 to 400,000 clones listed, about nine tenths are singletons. The source material was peripheral blood. All receptors come from a woman in her thirties with COVID-19, enrolled during active disease.

The chain is built from TRBV2 and TRBJ1-1, with 8 positions matching TRBD1. V lost 9 bases to trimming and J lost 4 bases; unmatched junction nucleotides: 10. Germline CDR1 and CDR2: SNHLY and FYNNEI. The CDR3 covers 14 residues. The CDR3 protein is CASKDRVLTTEAFF. The CDR3 DNA is TGTGCCAGTAAGGACAGGGTTCTGACCACTGAAGCTTTCTTT. The full variable domain, in which reference TRBV2 and TRBJ1-1 provide the parts outside the CDR3, is EPEVTQTPSHQVTQMGQEVILRCVPISNHLYFYWYRQILGQKVEFLVSFYNNEISEKSEIFDDQFSVERPDGSNFTLKIRSTKLEDSAMYFCASKDRVLTTEAFFGQGTRLTVV.

The V gene is TRBV10-3, the J gene TRBJ1-1, with 9 bases lining up with TRBD1. Trimming at V came to 6 bases and at J to 5 bases, leaving 7 bases not matched to a gene. The CDR3 is made up of 14 amino acids. Germline V gene lookup returns CDR1 ENHRY and CDR2 SYGVKD. The CDR3 protein is CAISPQGAETEAFF. In nucleotides, the CDR3 is TGTGCCATCAGCCCACAGGGGGCAGAGACTGAAGCTTTCTTT.

Regarding this clone: Distinct nucleotide sequences in the sample also encode this CDR3. The chain recombines TRBV18 with TRBJ1-2; 7 bases fit TRBD1. Germline V gene data show CDR1 as KGHSH and CDR2 as LQKENI. The CDR3 is made up of 13 amino acids. Germline trimming cut 3 bases from V and 5 bases from J; bases unmatched to any gene: 3. DNA for the CDR3: TGTGCCAGCTCACCCGGGACAGAATATGGCTACACCTTC. The encoded protein is CASSPGTEYGYTF.

The V call is TRBV7-9, the J call TRBJ1-1; 7 nucleotides align to TRBD1. Germline values: CDR1 SEHNR, CDR2 FQNEAQ (reference sequence). This CDR3 is 15 amino acids long. With 2 bases clipped from V and 5 bases from J, the junction kept 8 bases outside the gene matches. In nucleotides, the CDR3 is TGTGCCAGCAGCTTACTTCAGGGGGTGACGACTGAAGCTTTCTTT. Translated: CASSLLQGVTTEAFF.

Remarks on this clone: One junction end does not reproduce the germline sequence, and a read error may be involved. This chain links TRBV7-7 with TRBJ2-1, with TRBD1 matching over 7 bases. The CDR3 consists of 15 residues. CDR1 is SSHAT, CDR2 FNYEAQ, per germline (reference sequence). The chain's CDR3 is CASSRDRAGYNEQFF. CDR3 nucleotide sequence: TGTGCTAGCAGCCGAGACAGGGCGGGCTACAATGAGCAGTTCTTC. Combining the CDR3 with reference TRBV7-7 and TRBJ2-1 gives the whole variable domain GAGVSQSPRYKVTKRGQDVTLRCDPISSHATLYWYQQALGQGPEFLTYFNYEAQPDKSGLPSDRFSAERPEGSISTLTIQRTEQRDSAMYRCASSRDRAGYNEQFFGPGTRLTVL.

This clone appeared many times. The gene calls are TRBV27 and TRBJ1-1, with 10 bases lining up with TRBD1. The J segment lost 4 bases and the V segment lost 6 bases, leaving 14 bases of the junction unmatched. Germline CDR1 is MNHEY and CDR2 is SMNVEV (reference sequence). The CDR3 contains 17 residues. In DNA form, the CDR3 reads TGTGCCAGCAGGCTGTCCGGGACAGGGGCCCAACTCACTGAAGCTTTCTTT. Residues: CASRLSGTGAQLTEAFF.

The genes are TRBV5-6 and TRBJ2-3; weak D call: TRBD1 (6 bases). This CDR3 is built from 13 residues. The germline CDR1 and CDR2 sequences are SGHDT and YYEEEE. The V and J ends lost 4 bases and 6 bases respectively, with 12 bases between them. Written as DNA, the CDR3 is TGTGCCAGCAGCCCGGACAGTCTGGATACGCAGTATTTT. Its translation: CASSPDSLDTQYF. The variable domain in full, with the rest retrieved from reference TRBV5-6 and TRBJ2-3, is DAGVTQSPTHLIKTRGQQVTLRCSPKSGHDTVSWYQQALGQGPQFIFQYYEEEERQRGNFPDRFSGHQFPNYSSELNVNALLLGDSALYLCASSPDSLDTQYFGPGTRLTVL.

The chain carries TRBV6-5 and TRBJ1-1, with 8 bases identical to TRBD1. The CDR3 is 11 amino acids. Germline loops: CDR1 MNHEY, CDR2 SVGAGI. V lost 8 bases to trimming and J lost 11 bases; unmatched junction nucleotides: 7. The CDR3 DNA follows: TGTGCCAGCGGACAGGGACGGAAGGCTTTCTTT. Its translation is CASGQGRKAFF.

V is TRBV7-2 and J is TRBJ2-5, with a weak D call TRBD2 (5 bases). Germline values: CDR1 SGHTA, CDR2 FQGNSA. The CDR3 has 16 amino acids. V gave up 1 base and J gave up 2 bases, with 14 bases separating them. CDR3 protein: CASSLVIRGSQETQYF. Written as DNA, the CDR3 is TGTGCCAGCAGCTTAGTGATTCGGGGTAGTCAAGAGACCCAGTACTTC.

This rearrangement joins TRBV9 to TRBJ2-2, with a weak D call TRBD1 (6 bases). V was cut by 0 bases and J by 4 bases, with 13 bases left in between. This CDR3 is 16 amino acids long. From germline, CDR1 is SGDLS and CDR2 YYNGEE. The CDR3 spells CASSVDGGAGTGELFF. In nucleotides, the CDR3 is TGTGCCAGCAGCGTAGATGGGGGCGCGGGCACCGGGGAGCTGTTTTTT.